This TCR beta chain came from a study of T-cell memory formation after mild COVID-19. Study-level results: The study detected some responding clones in pre-infection memory, suggesting cross-reactive memory joined.

The CDR3 runs 16 residues. CDR1 and CDR2 from the germline V gene are SGDLS and YYNGEE. With 0 bases clipped from V and 6 bases from J, the junction kept 9 bases outside the gene matches. As for this clonotype: Its specificity is not known.

It was 5'RACE with constant-segment primers that produced the TCR alpha and TCR beta cDNA libraries, which carried sample barcodes and UMIs. TCRdb itself ran the 5' RACE reads through MiXCR, one entry per CDR3 protein. The sample records fewer than 700,000 distinct CDR3 sequences, roughly 18% being singletons. The sequenced material came from PBMCs or a T cell subset sorted from them (not recorded which). The receptor was derived from an adult woman who had mild COVID-19 (a few samples of this study predate the infection). Cell type and time point are not known. This chain uses TRBV9 with TRBJ2-7, with 10 positions matching TRBD2. CDR3 sequence: CASSVGILAGVPEQYF. As DNA, the CDR3 is TGTGCCAGCAGCGTAGGGATCCTAGCGGGAGTACCCGAGCAGTACTTC.